The clone carrying this T cell receptor beta chain has ten or more counts. These data belong to a study of low-dose radiotherapy and immunotherapy resistance in tumors. TRAV- and TRBV-specific primers were used for first-strand cDNA, which covered alpha and beta chains. It was with a constant-region primer and a V-primer adapter that TCRs were amplified over around 18 PCR cycles. TCRdb used MiXCR to reprocess the reads, holding one entry per CDR3 protein. Among tens of thousands of distinct CDR3 sequences listed, less than 20% were seen once. Time point reported: after trial treatment. Treatment defined: LDRT plus nivolumab, ipilimumab, low-dose cyclophosphamide and aspirin (RACIN trial). The CDR3 consists of 15 residues. Trimming cost V 6 bases and J 5 bases, with 19 bases left between them. CDR1 is MDHEN, CDR2 SYDVKM, per germline.

The sequencing used PBMCs, collected after low-dose radiotherapy plus immunotherapy. This TCR derives from a male donor with prostate cancer. The V gene is TRBV28, the J gene TRBJ2-5; a weak D match, TRBD1 (6 bases). CDR3: CASSRGSAGEETQYF. The DNA for the CDR3 is TGTGCCAGCAGCCGAGGGTCGGCAGGGGAGGAGACCCAGTACTTC.